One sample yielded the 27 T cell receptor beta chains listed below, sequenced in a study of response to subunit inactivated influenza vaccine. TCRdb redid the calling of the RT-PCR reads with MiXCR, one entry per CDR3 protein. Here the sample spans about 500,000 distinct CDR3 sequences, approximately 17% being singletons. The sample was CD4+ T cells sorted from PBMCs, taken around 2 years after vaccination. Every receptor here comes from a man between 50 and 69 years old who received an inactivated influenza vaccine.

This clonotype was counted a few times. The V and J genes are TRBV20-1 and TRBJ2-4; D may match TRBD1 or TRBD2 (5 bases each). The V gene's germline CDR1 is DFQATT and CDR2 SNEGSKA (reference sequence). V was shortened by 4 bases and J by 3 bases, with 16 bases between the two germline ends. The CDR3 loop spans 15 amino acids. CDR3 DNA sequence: TGCAGTGCTAAGGGACCCCCTTCGGGCAAAAACATTCAGTACTTC. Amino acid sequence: CSAKGPPSGKNIQYF.

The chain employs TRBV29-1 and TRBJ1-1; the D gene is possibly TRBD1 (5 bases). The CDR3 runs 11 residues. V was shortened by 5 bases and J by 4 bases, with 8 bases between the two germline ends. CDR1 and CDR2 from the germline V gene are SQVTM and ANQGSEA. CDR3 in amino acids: CSVSGTTEAFF. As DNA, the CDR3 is TGCAGCGTTTCAGGGACCACTGAAGCTTTCTTT.

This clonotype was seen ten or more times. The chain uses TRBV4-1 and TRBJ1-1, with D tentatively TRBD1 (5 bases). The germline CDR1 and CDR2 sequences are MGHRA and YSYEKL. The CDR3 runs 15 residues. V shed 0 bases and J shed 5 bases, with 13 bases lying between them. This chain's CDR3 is CASSQDVGESTEAFF. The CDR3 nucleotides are TGCGCCAGCAGCCAAGATGTGGGGGAAAGTACTGAAGCTTTCTTT.

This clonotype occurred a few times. CDR3 sequence: CASSTAGNTIYF. CDR3 in DNA: TGTGCCAGCAGCACCGCGGGAAACACCATATATTTT. The V gene is TRBV2, the J gene TRBJ1-3; D not certain. Germline CDR1 and CDR2: SNHLY and FYNNEI. V lost 6 bases to trimming and J lost 4 bases, with 7 bases between them. This CDR3 comprises 12 residues.

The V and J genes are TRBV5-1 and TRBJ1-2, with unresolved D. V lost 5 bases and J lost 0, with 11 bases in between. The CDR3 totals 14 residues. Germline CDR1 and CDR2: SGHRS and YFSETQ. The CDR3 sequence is CASSPGSANYGYTF. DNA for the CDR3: TGCGCCAGCAGTCCGGGGTCGGCTAACTATGGCTACACCTTC.

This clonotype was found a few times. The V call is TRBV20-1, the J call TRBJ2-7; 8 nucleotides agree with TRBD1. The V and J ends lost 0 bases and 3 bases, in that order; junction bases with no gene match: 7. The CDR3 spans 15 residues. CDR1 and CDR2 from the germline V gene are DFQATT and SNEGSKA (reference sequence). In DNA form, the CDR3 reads TGCAGTGCTAGAGATTCCGGGACAGGCCGCTACGAGCAGTACTTC. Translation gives CSARDSGTGRYEQYF.

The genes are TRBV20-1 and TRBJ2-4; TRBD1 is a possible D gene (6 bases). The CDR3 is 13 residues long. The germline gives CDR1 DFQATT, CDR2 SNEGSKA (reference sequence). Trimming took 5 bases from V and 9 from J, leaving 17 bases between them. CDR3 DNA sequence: TGCAGTGCTCTCCCCTCCGGACAGACCATTCAGTACTTC. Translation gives CSALPSGQTIQYF.

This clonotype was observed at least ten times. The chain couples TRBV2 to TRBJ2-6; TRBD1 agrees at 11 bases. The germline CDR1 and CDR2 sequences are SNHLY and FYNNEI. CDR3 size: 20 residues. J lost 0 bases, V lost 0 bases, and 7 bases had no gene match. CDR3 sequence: CASSEALLGTGGSGANVLTF. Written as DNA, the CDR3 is TGTGCCAGCAGTGAAGCGCTTCTCGGGACAGGGGGCTCTGGGGCCAACGTCCTGACTTTC.

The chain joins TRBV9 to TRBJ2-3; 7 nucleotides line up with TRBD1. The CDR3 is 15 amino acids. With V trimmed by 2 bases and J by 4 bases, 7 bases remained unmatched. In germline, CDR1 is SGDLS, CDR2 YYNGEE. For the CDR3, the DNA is TGTGCCAGCAGCGTCAGAGACAGGGTTCCAGATACGCAGTATTTT. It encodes CASSVRDRVPDTQYF.

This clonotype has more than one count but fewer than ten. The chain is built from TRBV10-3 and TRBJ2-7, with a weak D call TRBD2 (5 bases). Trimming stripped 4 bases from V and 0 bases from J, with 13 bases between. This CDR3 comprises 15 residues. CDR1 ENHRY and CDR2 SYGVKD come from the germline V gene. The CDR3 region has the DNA TGTGCCATCAGTGGGCAGGTTACTAGCTCCTACGAGCAGTACTTC. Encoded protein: CAISGQVTSSYEQYF.

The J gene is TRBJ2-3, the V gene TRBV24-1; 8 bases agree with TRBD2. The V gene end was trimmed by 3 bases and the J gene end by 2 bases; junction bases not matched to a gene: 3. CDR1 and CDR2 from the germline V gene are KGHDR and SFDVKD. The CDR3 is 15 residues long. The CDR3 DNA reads TGTGCCACCAGTGATACGCGGGAGGTCACAGATACGCAGTATTTT. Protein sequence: CATSDTREVTDTQYF.

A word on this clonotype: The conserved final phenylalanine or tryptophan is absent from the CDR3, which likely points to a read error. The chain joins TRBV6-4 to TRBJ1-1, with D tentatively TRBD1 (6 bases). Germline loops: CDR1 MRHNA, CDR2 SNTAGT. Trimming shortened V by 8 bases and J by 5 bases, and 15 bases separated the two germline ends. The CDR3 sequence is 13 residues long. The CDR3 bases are TGTGCCAGCTCTCGGACAGCTCAGACTGAAGCTTTCTAT. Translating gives CASSRTAQTEAFY.

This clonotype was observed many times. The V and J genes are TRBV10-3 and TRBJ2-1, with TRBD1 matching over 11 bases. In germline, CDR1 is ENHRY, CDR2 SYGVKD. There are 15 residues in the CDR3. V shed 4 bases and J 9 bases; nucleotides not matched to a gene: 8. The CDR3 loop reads CAISAAGTGGIEQFF. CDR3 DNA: TGTGCCATCAGTGCCGCGGGGACAGGGGGTATTGAGCAGTTCTTC.

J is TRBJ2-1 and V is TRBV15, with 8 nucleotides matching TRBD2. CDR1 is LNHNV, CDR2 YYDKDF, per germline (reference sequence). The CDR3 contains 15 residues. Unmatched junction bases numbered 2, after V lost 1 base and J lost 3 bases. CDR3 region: CATSRVAGGYNEQFF. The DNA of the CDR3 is TGTGCCACCAGCAGAGTCGCGGGGGGCTACAATGAGCAGTTCTTC.

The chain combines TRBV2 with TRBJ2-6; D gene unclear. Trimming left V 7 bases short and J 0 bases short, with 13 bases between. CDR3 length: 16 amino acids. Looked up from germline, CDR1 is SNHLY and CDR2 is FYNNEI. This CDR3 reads CASTEARNSGANVLTF. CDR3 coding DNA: TGTGCCAGCACCGAGGCCAGGAACTCTGGGGCCAACGTCCTGACTTTC.

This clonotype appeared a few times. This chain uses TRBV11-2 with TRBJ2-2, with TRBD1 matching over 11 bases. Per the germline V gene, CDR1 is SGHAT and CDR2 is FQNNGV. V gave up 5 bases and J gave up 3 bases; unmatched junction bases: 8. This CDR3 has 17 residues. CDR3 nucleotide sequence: TGTGCCAGCAGCCTTGGACAGGGGGCGGGGGACACCGGGGAGCTGTTTTTT. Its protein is CASSLGQGAGDTGELFF.

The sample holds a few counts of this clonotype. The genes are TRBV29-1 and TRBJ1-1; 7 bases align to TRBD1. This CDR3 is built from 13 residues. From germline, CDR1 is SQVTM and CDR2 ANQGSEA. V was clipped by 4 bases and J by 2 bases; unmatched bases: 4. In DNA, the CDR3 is TGCAGCGTTGGACAGGGAGTAAACACTGAAGCTTTCTTT. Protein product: CSVGQGVNTEAFF.

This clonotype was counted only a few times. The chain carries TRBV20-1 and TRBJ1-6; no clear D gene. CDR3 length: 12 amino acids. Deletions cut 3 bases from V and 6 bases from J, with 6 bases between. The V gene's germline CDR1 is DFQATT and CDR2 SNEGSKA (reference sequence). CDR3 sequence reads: CSARDINSPLHF. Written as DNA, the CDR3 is TGCAGTGCTAGGGATATTAATTCACCCCTCCACTTT.

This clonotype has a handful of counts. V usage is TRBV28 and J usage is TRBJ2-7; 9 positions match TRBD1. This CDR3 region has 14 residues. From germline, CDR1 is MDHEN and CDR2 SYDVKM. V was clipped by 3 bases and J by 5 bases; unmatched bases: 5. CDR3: CASSFLDRGNEQYF. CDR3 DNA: TGTGCCAGCAGTTTCCTGGACAGGGGAAACGAGCAGTACTTC.

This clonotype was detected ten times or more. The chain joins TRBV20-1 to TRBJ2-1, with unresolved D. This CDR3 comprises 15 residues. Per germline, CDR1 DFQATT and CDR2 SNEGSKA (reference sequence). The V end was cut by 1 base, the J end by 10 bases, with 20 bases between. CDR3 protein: CSARAPTVQIHEQFF. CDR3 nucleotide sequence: TGCAGTGCTAGAGCCCCGACGGTTCAGATCCACGAGCAGTTCTTC.

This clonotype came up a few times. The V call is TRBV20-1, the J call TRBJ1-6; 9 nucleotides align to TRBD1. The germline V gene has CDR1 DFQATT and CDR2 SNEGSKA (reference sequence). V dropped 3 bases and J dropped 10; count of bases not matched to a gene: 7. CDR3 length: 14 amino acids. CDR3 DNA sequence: TGCAGTGCTAGTGATACAGGGGGCCTCTCACCCCTCCACTTT. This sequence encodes CSASDTGGLSPLHF.

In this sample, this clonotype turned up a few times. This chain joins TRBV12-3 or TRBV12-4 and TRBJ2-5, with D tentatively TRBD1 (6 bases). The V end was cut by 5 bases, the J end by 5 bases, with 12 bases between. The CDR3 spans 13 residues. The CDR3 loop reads CASSGQLFETQYF. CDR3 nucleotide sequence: TGTGCCAGCAGTGGACAGCTCTTCGAGACCCAGTACTTC.

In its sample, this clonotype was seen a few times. Here the CDR3 reads CASSLEPNMNTEAFF. As DNA, the CDR3 is TGCGCCAGCAGCTTGGAACCGAACATGAACACTGAAGCTTTCTTT. This sequence joins TRBV5-1 and TRBJ1-1; no clear D gene. Trimming removed 0 bases at V and 0 bases at J, with 9 bases between. Germline V gives CDR1 SGHRS, CDR2 YFSETQ. The CDR3 has 15 residues.

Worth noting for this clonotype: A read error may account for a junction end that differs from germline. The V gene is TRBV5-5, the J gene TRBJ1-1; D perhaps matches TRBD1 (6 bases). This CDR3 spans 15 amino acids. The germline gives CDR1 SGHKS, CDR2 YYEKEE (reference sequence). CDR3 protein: CASSLSYGQFTEAIF. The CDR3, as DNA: TGTGCCAGCAGCTTAAGCTACGGACAGTTCACTGAAGCTATCTTT.

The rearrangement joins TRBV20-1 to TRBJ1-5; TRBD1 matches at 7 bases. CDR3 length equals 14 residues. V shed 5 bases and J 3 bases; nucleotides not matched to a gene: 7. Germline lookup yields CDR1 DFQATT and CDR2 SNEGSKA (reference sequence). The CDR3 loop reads CSARKGQINQPQHF. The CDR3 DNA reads TGCAGTGCTCGAAAGGGACAGATCAATCAGCCCCAGCATTTT.

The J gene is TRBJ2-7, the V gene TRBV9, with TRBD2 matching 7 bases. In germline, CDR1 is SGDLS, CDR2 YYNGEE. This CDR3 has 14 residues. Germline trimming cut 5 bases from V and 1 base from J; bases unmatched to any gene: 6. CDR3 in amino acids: CASREGLESYEQYF. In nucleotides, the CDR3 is TGTGCCAGCAGGGAAGGACTAGAGTCCTACGAGCAGTACTTC.

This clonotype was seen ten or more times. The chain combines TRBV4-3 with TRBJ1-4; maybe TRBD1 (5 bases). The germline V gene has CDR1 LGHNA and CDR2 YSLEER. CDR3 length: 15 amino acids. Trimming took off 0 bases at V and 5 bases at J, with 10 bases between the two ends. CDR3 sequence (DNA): TGCGCCAGCAGCCAAGATCCTGGGGCGAATGAAAAACTGTTTTTT. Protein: CASSQDPGANEKLFF.